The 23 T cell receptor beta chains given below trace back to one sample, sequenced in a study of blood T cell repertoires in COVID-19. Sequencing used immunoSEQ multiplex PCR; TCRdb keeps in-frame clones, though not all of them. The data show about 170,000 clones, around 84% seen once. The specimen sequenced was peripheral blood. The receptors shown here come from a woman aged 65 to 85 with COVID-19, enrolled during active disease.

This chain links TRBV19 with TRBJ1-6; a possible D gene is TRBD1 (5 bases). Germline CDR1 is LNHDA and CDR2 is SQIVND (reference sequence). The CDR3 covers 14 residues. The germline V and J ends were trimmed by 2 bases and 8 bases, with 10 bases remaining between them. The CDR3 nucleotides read TGTGCCAGTAGTATACAGGGAATGGATTCACCCCTCCACTTT. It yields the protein CASSIQGMDSPLHF.

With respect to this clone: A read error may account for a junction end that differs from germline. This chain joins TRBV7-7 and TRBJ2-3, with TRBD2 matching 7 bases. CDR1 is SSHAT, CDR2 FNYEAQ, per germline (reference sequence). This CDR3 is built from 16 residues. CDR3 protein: CASSPIGGAGVDTQYF. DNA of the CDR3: TGTGCTAGCAGCCCCATCGGCGGGGCGGGAGTGGATACGCAGTATTTT.

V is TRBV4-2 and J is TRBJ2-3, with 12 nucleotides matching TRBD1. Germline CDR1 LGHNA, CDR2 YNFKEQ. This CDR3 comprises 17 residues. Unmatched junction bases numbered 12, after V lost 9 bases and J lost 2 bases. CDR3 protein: CASGVVGQGADTDTQYF. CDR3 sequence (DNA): TGTGCCAGTGGGGTTGTGGGACAGGGGGCAGACACAGATACGCAGTATTTT.

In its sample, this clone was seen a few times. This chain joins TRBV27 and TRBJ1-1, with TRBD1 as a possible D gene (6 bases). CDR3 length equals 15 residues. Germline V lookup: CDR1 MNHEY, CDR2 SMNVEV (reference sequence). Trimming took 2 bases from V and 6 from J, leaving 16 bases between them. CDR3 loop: CASSLMVGGVPEAFF. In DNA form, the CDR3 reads TGTGCCAGCAGTTTAATGGTAGGGGGAGTTCCTGAAGCTTTCTTT.

CDR3 protein: CASSGLRGDDGYTF. The CDR3 DNA is TGCGCCAGCAGCGGCCTACGGGGGGACGATGGCTACACCTTC. V and J are TRBV5-1 and TRBJ1-2, with D perhaps TRBD1 (5 bases). Germline CDR1 and CDR2: SGHRS and YFSETQ. Trimming took off 4 bases at V and 6 bases at J, with 16 bases between the two ends. The CDR3 sequence is 14 residues long. Looking up the rest from reference TRBV5-1 and TRBJ1-2 gives the full variable domain: KAGVTQTPRYLIKTRGQQVTLSCSPISGHRSVSWYQQTPGQGLQFLFEYFSETQRNKGNFPGRFSGRQFSNSRSEMNVSTLELGDSALYLCASSGLRGDDGYTFGSGTRLTVV.

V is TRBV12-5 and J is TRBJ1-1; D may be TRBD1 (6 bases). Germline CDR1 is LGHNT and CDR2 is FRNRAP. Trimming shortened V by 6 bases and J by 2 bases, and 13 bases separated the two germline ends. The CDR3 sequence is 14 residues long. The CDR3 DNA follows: TGTGCTAGTGGCACCACAGGGATTAACACTGAAGCTTTCTTT. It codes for CASGTTGINTEAFF.

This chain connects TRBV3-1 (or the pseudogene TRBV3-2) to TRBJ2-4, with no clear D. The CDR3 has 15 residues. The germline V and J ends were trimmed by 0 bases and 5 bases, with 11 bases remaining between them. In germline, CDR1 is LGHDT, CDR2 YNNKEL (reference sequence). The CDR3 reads CASSQDRRGQNIQYF. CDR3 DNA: TGTGCCAGCAGCCAAGATCGGCGCGGCCAAAACATTCAGTACTTC.

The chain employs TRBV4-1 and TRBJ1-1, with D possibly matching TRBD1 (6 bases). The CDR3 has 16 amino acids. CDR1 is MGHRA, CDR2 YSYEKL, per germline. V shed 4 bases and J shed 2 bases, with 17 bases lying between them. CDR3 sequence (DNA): TGCGCCAGCAGCCGGGGGACACAGGCTATCAACACTGAAGCTTTCTTT. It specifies CASSRGTQAINTEAFF.

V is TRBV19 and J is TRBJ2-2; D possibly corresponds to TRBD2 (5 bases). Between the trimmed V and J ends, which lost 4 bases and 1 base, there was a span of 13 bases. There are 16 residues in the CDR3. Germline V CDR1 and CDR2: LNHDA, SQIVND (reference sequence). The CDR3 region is CASSTGYGWNTGELFF. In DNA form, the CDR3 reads TGTGCCAGTAGTACGGGGTATGGTTGGAACACCGGGGAGCTGTTTTTT.

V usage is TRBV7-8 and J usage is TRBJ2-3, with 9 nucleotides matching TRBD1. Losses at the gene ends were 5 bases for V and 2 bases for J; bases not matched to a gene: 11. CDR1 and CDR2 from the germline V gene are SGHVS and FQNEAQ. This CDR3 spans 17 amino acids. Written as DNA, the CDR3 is TGTGCCAGCAGCCATTTCAACAGGGGGCGAAACACAGATACGCAGTATTTT. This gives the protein CASSHFNRGRNTDTQYF. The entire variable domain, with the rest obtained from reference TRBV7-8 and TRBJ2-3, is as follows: GAGVSQSPRYKVAKRGQDVALRCDPISGHVSLFWYQQALGQGPEFLTYFQNEAQLDKSGLPSDRFFAERPEGSVSTLKIQRTQQEDSAVYLCASSHFNRGRNTDTQYFGPGTRLTVL.

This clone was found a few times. CDR3 region: CASSYRRMNSPLHF. The CDR3 DNA follows: TGTGCCAGCAGTTACCGGCGGATGAATTCACCCCTCCACTTT. The chain couples TRBV6-5 to TRBJ1-6; D is ambiguous. Germline CDR1 reads MNHEY; CDR2 reads SVGAGI. Deletions cut 2 bases from V and 7 bases from J, with 9 bases between. This CDR3 contains 14 residues.

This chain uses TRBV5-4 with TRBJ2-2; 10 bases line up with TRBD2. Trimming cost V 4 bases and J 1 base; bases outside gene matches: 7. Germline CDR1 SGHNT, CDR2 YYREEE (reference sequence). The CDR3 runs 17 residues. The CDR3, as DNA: TGTGCCAGCAGCACGGAGGTAGCGGGAGGGAACACCGGGGAGCTGTTTTTT. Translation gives CASSTEVAGGNTGELFF.

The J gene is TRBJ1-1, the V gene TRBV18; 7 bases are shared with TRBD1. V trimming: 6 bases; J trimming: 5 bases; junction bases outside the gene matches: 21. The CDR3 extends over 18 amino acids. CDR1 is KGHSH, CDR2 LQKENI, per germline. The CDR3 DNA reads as TGTGCCAGCTCTCCCGACAGGGTTAAGGTGGTGGTGGATACTGAAGCTTTCTTT. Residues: CASSPDRVKVVVDTEAFF.

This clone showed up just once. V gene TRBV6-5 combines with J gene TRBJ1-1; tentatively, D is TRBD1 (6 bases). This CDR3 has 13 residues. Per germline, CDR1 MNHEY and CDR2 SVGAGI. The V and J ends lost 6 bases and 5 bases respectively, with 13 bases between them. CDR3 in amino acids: CASRSNRATEAFF. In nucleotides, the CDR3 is TGTGCCAGCAGGTCGAACAGGGCAACTGAAGCTTTCTTT.

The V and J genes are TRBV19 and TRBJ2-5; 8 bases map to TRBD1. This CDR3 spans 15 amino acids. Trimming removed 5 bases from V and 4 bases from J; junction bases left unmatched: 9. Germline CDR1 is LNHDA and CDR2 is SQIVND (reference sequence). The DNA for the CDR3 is TGTGCCAGTAGTTTCCGACAGGGGCGAGGAGAGACCCAGTACTTC. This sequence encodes CASSFRQGRGETQYF.

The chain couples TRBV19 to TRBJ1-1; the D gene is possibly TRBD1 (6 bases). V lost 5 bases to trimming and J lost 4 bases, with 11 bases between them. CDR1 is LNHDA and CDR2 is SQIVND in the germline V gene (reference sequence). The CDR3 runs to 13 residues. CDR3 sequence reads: CASSSGQRTEAFF. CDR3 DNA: TGTGCCAGTAGTTCCGGACAGCGCACTGAAGCTTTCTTT.

The CDR3: CSASHHTSNEQFF. The DNA for the CDR3 is TGCAGTGCTAGTCACCACACTAGCAATGAGCAGTTCTTC. The chain carries TRBV20-1 and TRBJ2-1; D possibly corresponds to TRBD2 (5 bases). The CDR3 extends over 13 amino acids. Germline CDR1 reads DFQATT; CDR2 reads SNEGSKA (reference sequence). V shed 3 bases and J shed 6 bases, with 12 bases lying between them.

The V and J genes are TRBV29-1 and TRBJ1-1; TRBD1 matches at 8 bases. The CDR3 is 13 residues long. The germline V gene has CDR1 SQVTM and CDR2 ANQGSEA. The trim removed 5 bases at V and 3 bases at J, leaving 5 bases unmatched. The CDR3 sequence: CSVSQGGYTEAFF. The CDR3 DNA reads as TGCAGCGTTTCACAGGGGGGGTACACTGAAGCTTTCTTT.

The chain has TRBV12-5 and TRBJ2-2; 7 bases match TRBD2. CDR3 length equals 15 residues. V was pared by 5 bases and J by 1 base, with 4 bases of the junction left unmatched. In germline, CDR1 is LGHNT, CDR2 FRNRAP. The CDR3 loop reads CASGPRGMNTGELFF. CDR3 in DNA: TGTGCTAGTGGTCCGCGGGGGATGAACACCGGGGAGCTGTTTTTT. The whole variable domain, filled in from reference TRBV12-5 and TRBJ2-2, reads DARVTQTPRHKVTEMGQEVTMRCQPILGHNTVFWYRQTMMQGLELLAYFRNRAPLDDSGMPKDRFSAEMPDATLATLKIQPSEPRDSAVYFCASGPRGMNTGELFFGEGSRLTVL.

CDR3 DNA: TGTGCCAGCAGTTTCCAGCGGGGCGACCAAGAGACCCAGTACTTC. Protein: CASSFQRGDQETQYF. The V call is TRBV28, the J call TRBJ2-5; 7 nucleotides align to TRBD2. Per the germline V gene, CDR1 is MDHEN and CDR2 is SYDVKM. Germline trimming cut 3 bases from V and 0 bases from J; bases unmatched to any gene: 4. The length of the CDR3 is 15 residues.

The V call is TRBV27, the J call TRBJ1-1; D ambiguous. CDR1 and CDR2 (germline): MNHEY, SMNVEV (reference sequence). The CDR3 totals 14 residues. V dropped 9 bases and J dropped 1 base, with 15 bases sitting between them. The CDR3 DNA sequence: TGTGCCAGTAGCAAGTATTTGGGGAACACTGAAGCTTTCTTT. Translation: CASSKYLGNTEAFF.

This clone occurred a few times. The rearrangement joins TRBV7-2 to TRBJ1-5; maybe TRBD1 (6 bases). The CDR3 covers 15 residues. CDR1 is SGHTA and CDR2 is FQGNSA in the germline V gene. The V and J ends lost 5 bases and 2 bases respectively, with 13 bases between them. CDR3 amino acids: CASSLQGRGNQPQHF. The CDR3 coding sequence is TGTGCCAGCAGCCTACAGGGAAGGGGCAATCAGCCCCAGCATTTT. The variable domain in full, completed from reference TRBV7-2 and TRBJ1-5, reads GAGVSQSPSNKVTEKGKDVELRCDPISGHTALYWYRQSLGQGLEFLIYFQGNSAPDKSGLPSDRFSAERTGGSVSTLTIQRTQQEDSAVYLCASSLQGRGNQPQHFGDGTRLSIL.

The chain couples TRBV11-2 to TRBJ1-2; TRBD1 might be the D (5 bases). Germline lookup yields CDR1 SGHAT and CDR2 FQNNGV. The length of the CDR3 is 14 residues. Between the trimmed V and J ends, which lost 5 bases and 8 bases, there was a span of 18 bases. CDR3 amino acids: CASSPIQGLGGYTF. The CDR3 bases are TGTGCCAGCAGCCCTATTCAGGGCTTGGGGGGCTACACCTTC.